This T cell receptor (beta chain) was observed in a study of blood T cell repertoires in COVID-19. This clone was counted a single time. TCRdb keeps only in-frame clones here, not all; method: immunoSEQ multiplex PCR. This sample has tens of thousands of clones, with around 83% found just once. CDR1 is MGHRA, CDR2 YSYEKL, per germline. There are 15 residues in the CDR3. After removal of 2 bases from V and 5 bases from J, the junction contained 5 bases not matched to a gene. The TCR was taken from a woman aged 80 or older with acute or convalescent COVID-19. The sequenced sample consisted of peripheral blood. The gene calls are TRBV4-1 and TRBJ1-4, with 7 bases identical to TRBD1. CDR3 protein: CASSQTGAQNEKLFF. The CDR3 nucleotides read TGCGCCAGCAGCCAAACAGGGGCGCAGAATGAAAAACTGTTTTTT.